This T cell receptor beta chain was sequenced for a study of vaccination and CD4 T cells after COVID-19 (dated by TCRdb to between 2021 and 2024). Study-level background: Convalescent patients had a positive SARS-CoV-2 result on nasal swab PCR, and of these patients, 8 or 9 had mild disease and one had severe disease. The convalescent cohort included six males and four females, with two Hispanic individuals, seven Caucasians, two Asians and one multiracial person. Participants got two doses of the Pfizer-BioNTech BNT162b2 vaccine (n=8) or two doses of the Moderna mRNA-1273 vaccine (n=2). Post-COVID blood samples were collected from convalescent patients a median of about 92 days after diagnosis, with a range of roughly 30 to 161 days. Post-vaccine blood samples were taken a median of 72 days after the second vaccine dose, with a range of roughly 14 to 241 days. Overlapping spike peptide pools from SARS-CoV-2 and from the common cold coronaviruses HCoV-NL63, HCoV-OC43 and HCoV-229E were used as culture stimuli. In control cultures, a CEFX viral epitope pool was used as positive control, an HIV-1 Nef peptide pool was used as negative control, or no peptide was added. In more than eight COVID-19 convalescent patients and 4 infection-naive healthy vaccine recipients, researchers compared the spike-specific CD4+ TCR repertoire from before mRNA vaccination with the repertoire from after.

Comments on this clonotype: Its antigen is not yet known. Base qualities were left out, and no much larger clone turns up one base away.

General findings and caveats noted by the study authors: The median count of SARS-CoV-2-reactive clonotypes went up from 21 after infection to 30 to 40 after vaccination, although the change was not significant. In convalescent patients, nearly all vaccine-specific clones (304 of 307) were found to be mono-reactive for SARS-CoV-2 spike rather than cross-reactive with common cold coronaviruses. The study included relatively few convalescent patients and did not analyze early timepoints after natural infection. Among the post-vaccine SARS-CoV-2-reactive clones in convalescent patients, a median about 86% showed up only after vaccination, which suggests vaccine-specific priming.

The library was prepared using PCR. DNA from cultured CD4+ T cells was subjected to TCR sequencing with the Oncomine TCR Beta short-read assay at the Johns Hopkins FTIC core. The QIAamp micro DNA kit was used to extract genomic DNA from the cultured CD4+ T cells. Oncomine TCR Beta libraries from cultured CD4+ T cells were pooled with unique dual indexes and sequenced on an Illumina iSeq 100. The paper's processing steps were these. Non-productive sequences were removed, and CDR3s not starting with C, not ending with F or W, or shorter than 7 amino acids were discarded. Antigen-specific clonotypes were identified using the MANAFEST web application through comparison of peptide-stimulated wells with reference and other culture wells. Positive clones required FDR below 0.05, an odds ratio above 5, and productive frequency above 0.1% in at least two of three replicate wells. A clonotype was classed as cross-reactive if the clonotype showed significant expansion both in SARS-CoV-2 spike wells and in at least one common cold coronavirus spike condition. CDR3 homology was assessed with Levenshtein distances (stringdist) and unrooted phylogenetic trees (ape) in R version 3.6.1. TCRdb reprocessed the public reads (quality trimming at Q25 with fastp, clone calling with MiXCR) and kept in-frame beta chains. Rows are unified per CDR3 protein, each entry keeping the most common DNA and genes. The V and J calls reflect TCRdb's pipeline rather than the authors' work. This sample is represented by over 15,000 distinct CDR3 sequences; approximately 58% of them were singletons. In total, the top ten clones hold approximately 31% of the sample.

The treatment or condition label here, explained by the study, means: roughly ten-day PBMC culture with coronavirus spike peptide pools or control peptides (ViraFEST assay). The ViraFEST assay, used in the study, expanded antigen-specific T cells with peptide pools and then identified the expanded clonotypes through TCR sequencing. The convalescent patients' positive SARS-CoV-2 PCR tests were from March to December 2020, which was before the Alpha, Beta and Delta variants emerged in the United States. About 1.8 million PBMCs per well were cultured in IMDM with 5% human AB serum and approximately 9.1 IU/ml IL-2, plus 10 ug/ml peptide pools. On days 3 and 7, half of the culture medium was replaced with fresh IL-2-containing medium. After less than twelve days of culture, CD4+ T cells were isolated by negative selection with the EasySep CD4+ T cell isolation kit. Ficoll-Paque Plus gradient centrifugation was used to isolate PBMCs from whole blood, and the isolated PBMCs were then either used fresh or cryopreserved at -140C. Each culture condition was generally run in triplicate wells.

The CDR3 covers 13 residues, taking in both the cysteine and the phenylalanine. The retained sequence is limited to the CDR3, 39 bases, with the frame set at the first base. The germline V gene provides CDR1 SGHTA and CDR2 FQGNSA. V was cut back by 8 bases and J by 0 bases, leaving a gap of 9 bases between them. The receptor was isolated from a human donor with COVID-19. The starting material was cultured CD4+ T cells from blood, obtained after SARS-CoV-2 vaccination. The V and J segments used are TRBV7-2 and TRBJ2-3; the D gene is possibly TRBD1 or TRBD2, with 6 bases matching each. For the CDR3, the sequence is CASEGGSTDTQYF. The nucleotide sequence is given as TGTGCCAGCGAAGGGGGGAGCACAGATACGCAGTATTTT.